This T cell receptor beta chain was sequenced in a study of T cell responses to AZD1222 COVID-19 vaccine. Study conclusions and caveats: Regions 160-218 and 743-854 dominated among vaccine-associated CD4 TCRs spanning spike. Nearly half of spike-specific TCRs reportedly target variant regions that are unmutated in the B.1.351 and B.1.1.7 variants.

The protocol was immunoSEQ multiplex PCR, while the TCRdb copy is restricted to in-frame clones and leaves out a portion. Here the sample spans roughly 140,000 clones, 93% being singletons. Only a few counts were recorded for this clone. Its antigen remains unidentified. CDR1 LNHDA and CDR2 SQIVND come from the germline V gene (reference sequence). CDR3 length: 18 residues. V was pared by 1 base and J by 4 bases, with 13 bases of the junction left unmatched. The TCR was taken from an adult who had recovered from COVID-19. The chain carries TRBV19 and TRBJ2-7; 10 bases align to TRBD1. The input for sequencing was peripheral blood, taken after recovery from COVID-19. CDR3: CASSIGLFSGQGRYEQYF. CDR3 nucleotide sequence: TGTGCCAGTAGTATAGGTTTGTTTTCGGGACAGGGGAGATACGAGCAGTACTTC.